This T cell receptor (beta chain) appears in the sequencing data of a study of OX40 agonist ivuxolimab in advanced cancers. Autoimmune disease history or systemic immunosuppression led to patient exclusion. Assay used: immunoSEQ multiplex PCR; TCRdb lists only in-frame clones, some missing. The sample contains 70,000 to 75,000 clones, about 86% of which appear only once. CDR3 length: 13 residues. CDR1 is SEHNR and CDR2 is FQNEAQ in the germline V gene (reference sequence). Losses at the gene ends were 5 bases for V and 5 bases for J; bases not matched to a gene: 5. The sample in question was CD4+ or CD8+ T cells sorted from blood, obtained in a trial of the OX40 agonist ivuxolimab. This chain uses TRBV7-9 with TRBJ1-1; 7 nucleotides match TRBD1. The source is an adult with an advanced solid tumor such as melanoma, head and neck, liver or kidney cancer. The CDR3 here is CASSTGELTEAFF. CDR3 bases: TGTGCCAGCAGCACAGGGGAGCTAACTGAAGCTTTCTTT.